Below, one T cell receptor (beta chain) is given with its context. One end of the junction is discordant with germline, which a read error may explain. These data are taken from a study of blood T cell repertoires in COVID-19. Measured with immunoSEQ multiplex PCR; TCRdb has only the in-frame clones, and not every one. Among approximately 310,000 clones listed, approximately 89% were seen once. The CDR3 length is 8 residues. Per the germline V gene, CDR1 is MDHEN and CDR2 is SYDVKM. J is TRBJ2-3 and V is TRBV28, with a tentative D call TRBD1 (7 bases). The sample was peripheral blood. The receptor was derived from a woman aged 45-65 years who had recovered from COVID-19. CDR3 in amino acids: CASSQGGF. DNA for the CDR3: TGTGCCAGCTCCCAGGGGGGATTT.